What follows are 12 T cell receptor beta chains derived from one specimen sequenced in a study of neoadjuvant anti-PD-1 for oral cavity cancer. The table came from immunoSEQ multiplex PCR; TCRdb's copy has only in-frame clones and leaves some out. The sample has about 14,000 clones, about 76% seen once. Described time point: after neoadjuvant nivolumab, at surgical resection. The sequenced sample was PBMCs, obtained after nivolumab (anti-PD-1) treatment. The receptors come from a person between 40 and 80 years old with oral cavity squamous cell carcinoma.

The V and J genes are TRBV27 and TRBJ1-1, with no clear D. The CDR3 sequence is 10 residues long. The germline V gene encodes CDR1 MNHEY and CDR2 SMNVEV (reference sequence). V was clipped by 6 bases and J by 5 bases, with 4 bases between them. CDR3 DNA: TGTGCCAGCAGCGGGACTGAAGCTTTCTTT. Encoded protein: CASSGTEAFF.

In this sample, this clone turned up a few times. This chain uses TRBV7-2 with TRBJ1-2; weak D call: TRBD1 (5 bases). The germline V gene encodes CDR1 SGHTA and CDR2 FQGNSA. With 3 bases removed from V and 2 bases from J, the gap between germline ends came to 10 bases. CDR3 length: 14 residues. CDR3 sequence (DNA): TGTGCCAGCAGCTTTGACTCAGGGAACTATGGCTACACCTTC. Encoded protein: CASSFDSGNYGYTF. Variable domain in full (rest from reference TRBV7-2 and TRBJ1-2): GAGVSQSPSNKVTEKGKDVELRCDPISGHTALYWYRQSLGQGLEFLIYFQGNSAPDKSGLPSDRFSAERTGGSVSTLTIQRTQQEDSAVYLCASSFDSGNYGYTFGSGTRLTVV.

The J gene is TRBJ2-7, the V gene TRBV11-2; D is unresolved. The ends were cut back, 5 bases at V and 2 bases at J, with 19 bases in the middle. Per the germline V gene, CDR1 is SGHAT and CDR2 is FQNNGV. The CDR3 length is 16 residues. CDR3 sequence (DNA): TGTGCCAGCAGCAACCATAGGAGCAGCAAGGCCTACGAGCAGTACTTC. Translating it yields CASSNHRSSKAYEQYF. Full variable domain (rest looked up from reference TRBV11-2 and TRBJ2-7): EAGVAQSPRYKIIEKRQSVAFWCNPISGHATLYWYQQILGQGPKLLIQFQNNGVVDDSQLPKDRFSAERLKGVDSTLKIQPAKLEDSAVYLCASSNHRSSKAYEQYFGPGTRLTVT.

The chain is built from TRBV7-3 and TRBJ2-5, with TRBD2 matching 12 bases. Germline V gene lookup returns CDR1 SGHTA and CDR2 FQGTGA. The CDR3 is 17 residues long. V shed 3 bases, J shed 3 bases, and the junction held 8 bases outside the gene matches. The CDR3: CASSFALAGGWEETQYF. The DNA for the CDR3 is TGTGCCAGCAGCTTTGCACTAGCGGGAGGATGGGAAGAGACCCAGTACTTC.

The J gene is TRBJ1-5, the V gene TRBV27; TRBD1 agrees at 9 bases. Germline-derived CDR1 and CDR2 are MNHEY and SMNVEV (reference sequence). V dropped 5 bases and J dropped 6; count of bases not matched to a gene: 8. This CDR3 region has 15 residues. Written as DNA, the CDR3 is TGTGCCAGCAGTGGCACAGGGGGCATCGGTCAGCCCCAGCATTTT. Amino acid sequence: CASSGTGGIGQPQHF.

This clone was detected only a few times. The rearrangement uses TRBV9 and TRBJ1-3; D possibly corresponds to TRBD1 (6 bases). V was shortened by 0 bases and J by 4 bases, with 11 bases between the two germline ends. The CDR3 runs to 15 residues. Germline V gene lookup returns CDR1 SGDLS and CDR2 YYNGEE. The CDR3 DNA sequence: TGTGCCAGCAGCGTAGCTATCACAGGGGGAAACACCATATATTTT. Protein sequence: CASSVAITGGNTIYF.

CDR3: CASSLGTGGATNEKLFF. CDR3 DNA: TGTGCCAGCAGCCTAGGGACAGGGGGAGCAACTAATGAAAAACTGTTTTTT. This chain connects TRBV11-2 to TRBJ1-4; 11 positions match TRBD1. The V gene end was trimmed by 5 bases and the J gene end by 0 bases; junction bases not matched to a gene: 5. The CDR3 loop spans 17 amino acids. Germline V gene lookup returns CDR1 SGHAT and CDR2 FQNNGV. The full variable domain, in which reference TRBV11-2 and TRBJ1-4 provide the parts outside the CDR3, is EAGVAQSPRYKIIEKRQSVAFWCNPISGHATLYWYQQILGQGPKLLIQFQNNGVVDDSQLPKDRFSAERLKGVDSTLKIQPAKLEDSAVYLCASSLGTGGATNEKLFFGSGTQLSVL.

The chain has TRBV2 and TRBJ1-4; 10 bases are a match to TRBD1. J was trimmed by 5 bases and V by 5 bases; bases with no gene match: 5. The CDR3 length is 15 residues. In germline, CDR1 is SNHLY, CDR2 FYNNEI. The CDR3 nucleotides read TGTGCCAGCAGTCTAGGACAGGGGGAAAATGAAAAACTGTTTTTT. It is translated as CASSLGQGENEKLFF. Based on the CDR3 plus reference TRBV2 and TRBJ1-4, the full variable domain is EPEVTQTPSHQVTQMGQEVILRCVPISNHLYFYWYRQILGQKVEFLVSFYNNEISEKSEIFDDQFSVERPDGSNFTLKIRSTKLEDSAMYFCASSLGQGENEKLFFGSGTQLSVL.

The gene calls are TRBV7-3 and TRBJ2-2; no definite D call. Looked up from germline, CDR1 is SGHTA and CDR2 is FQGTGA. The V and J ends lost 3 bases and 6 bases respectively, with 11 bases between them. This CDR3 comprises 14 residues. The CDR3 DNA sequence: TGTGCCAGCAGCTTCAGTCTAGGGCCCGGGGAGCTGTTTTTT. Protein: CASSFSLGPGELFF.

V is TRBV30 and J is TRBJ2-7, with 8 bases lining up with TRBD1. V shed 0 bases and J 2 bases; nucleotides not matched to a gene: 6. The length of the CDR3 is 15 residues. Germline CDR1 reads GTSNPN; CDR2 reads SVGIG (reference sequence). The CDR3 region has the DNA TGTGCCTGGAGTGTAATTGGGGACAGGCCCTACGAGCAGTACTTC. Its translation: CAWSVIGDRPYEQYF.

The CDR3: CASSDTGPSFGEQYF. The CDR3 DNA reads as TGTGCCAGCAGTGATACAGGGCCGAGTTTTGGGGAGCAGTACTTC. The rearrangement joins TRBV25-1 to TRBJ2-7; perhaps TRBD1 as D (6 bases). Looked up from germline, CDR1 is MGHDK and CDR2 is SYGVNS. Trimming stripped 3 bases from V and 7 bases from J, with 19 bases between. The CDR3 runs to 15 residues.

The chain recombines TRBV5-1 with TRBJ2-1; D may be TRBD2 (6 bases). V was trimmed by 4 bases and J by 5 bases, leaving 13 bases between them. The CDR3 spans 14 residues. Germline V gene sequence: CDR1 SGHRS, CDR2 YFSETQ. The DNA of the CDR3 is TGCGCCAGCAGCAGGTCAGCGGGTAACAATGAGCAGTTCTTC. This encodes CASSRSAGNNEQFF.